What follows are 28 T cell receptor beta chains derived from one specimen sequenced in a study of control samples from healthy donors and cancer patients. Data came from immunoSEQ multiplex PCR; TCRdb stores just in-frame clones and leaves some out. The sample contains around 170,000 clones, about 91% of which appear only once. The specimen sequenced was blood. The receptors come from a woman in her thirties in good health.

The chain is built from TRBV7-6 and TRBJ2-3; no clear D gene. This CDR3 region has 14 residues. Germline-derived CDR1 and CDR2 are SGHVS and FNYEAQ. Trimming stripped 5 bases from V and 4 bases from J, with 13 bases between. CDR3 DNA sequence: TGTGCCAGCAGCCCCCGTGGAGCTTCAGATACGCAGTATTTT. Translating it yields CASSPRGASDTQYF.

The chain employs TRBV3-1 (or the pseudogene TRBV3-2) and TRBJ2-5; 11 bases align to TRBD2. J gave up 2 bases and V 4 bases, and 3 bases lay outside the gene matches. The CDR3 has 15 residues. Germline CDR1 LGHDT, CDR2 YNNKEL (reference sequence). The CDR3 coding sequence is TGTGCCAGCAGCCTCCCTAGCGGGAGGCAAGAGACCCAGTACTTC. It is translated as CASSLPSGRQETQYF.

The V and J genes are TRBV10-1 and TRBJ2-1, with D maybe TRBD2 (6 bases). This CDR3 is built from 15 residues. The V gene's germline CDR1 is WNHNN and CDR2 SYGVQD (reference sequence). Trimming took 6 bases from V and 9 from J, leaving 21 bases between them. CDR3 sequence reads: CASSSGEGGNGEQFF. Written as DNA, the CDR3 is TGCGCCAGCAGCTCGGGGGAAGGTGGAAACGGTGAGCAGTTCTTC.

CDR3: CASSVEGSGHTDTQYF. CDR3 in DNA: TGTGCCAGCAGCGTAGAAGGTAGCGGCCACACAGATACGCAGTATTTT. This chain links TRBV9 with TRBJ2-3; a possible D gene is TRBD2 (6 bases). Deletions cut 0 bases from V and 2 bases from J, with 13 bases between. The CDR3 has 16 residues. CDR1 and CDR2 from the germline V gene are SGDLS and YYNGEE.

The genes are TRBV6-5 and TRBJ2-3; perhaps D is TRBD1 or TRBD2 (5 bases each). V shed 2 bases and J shed 2 bases, with 11 bases lying between them. The CDR3 has 15 amino acids. CDR1 MNHEY and CDR2 SVGAGI come from the germline V gene. CDR3 loop: CASSYTGPYTDTQYF. In DNA form, the CDR3 reads TGTGCCAGCAGTTACACGGGACCCTACACAGATACGCAGTATTTT.

The chain joins TRBV11-2 to TRBJ2-3; D not resolved. V was cut by 3 bases and J by 6 bases, with 7 bases left in between. This CDR3 has 12 amino acids. Germline CDR1 and CDR2: SGHAT and FQNNGV. Written as DNA, the CDR3 is TGTGCCAGCAGCTTGTCTGGGGATACGCAGTATTTT. This translates into CASSLSGDTQYF.

The rearrangement uses TRBV2 and TRBJ2-1; TRBD1 aligns across 8 bases. The CDR3 is 13 amino acids. The trim removed 5 bases at V and 6 bases at J, leaving 3 bases unmatched. Germline-derived CDR1 and CDR2 are SNHLY and FYNNEI. This chain's CDR3 is CASSKDRANEQFF. The CDR3 region has the DNA TGTGCCAGCAGTAAGGACAGGGCCAATGAGCAGTTCTTC.

The rearrangement links TRBV28 to TRBJ2-2; D call uncertain. The CDR3 is made up of 13 amino acids. Deletions cut 3 bases from V and 5 bases from J, with 7 bases between. Germline V gives CDR1 MDHEN, CDR2 SYDVKM. The CDR3 DNA is TGTGCCAGCAGTTTTGGGGTAACCGGGGAGCTGTTTTTT. The encoded protein is CASSFGVTGELFF. The variable domain in full, completed from reference TRBV28 and TRBJ2-2, reads DVKVTQSSRYLVKRTGEKVFLECVQDMDHENMFWYRQDPGLGLRLIYFSYDVKMKEKGDIPEGYSVSREKKERFSLILESASTNQTSMYLCASSFGVTGELFFGEGSRLTVL.

The rearrangement uses TRBV19 and TRBJ2-5; D not resolved. The V end was cut by 6 bases, the J end by 4 bases, with 12 bases between. Germline V CDR1 and CDR2: LNHDA, SQIVND (reference sequence). The CDR3 has 13 residues. The CDR3 reads CASRRNGRETQYF. The CDR3 region has the DNA TGTGCCAGTAGGAGGAACGGGCGAGAGACCCAGTACTTC.

The chain carries TRBV10-3 and TRBJ2-2, with TRBD2 matching 11 bases. This CDR3 is built from 17 residues. J was trimmed by 1 base and V by 5 bases; bases with no gene match: 6. Germline CDR1 is ENHRY and CDR2 is SYGVKD. CDR3 coding DNA: TGTGCCATCAGTAAAAGAACTAGCGGGGGGAACACCGGGGAGCTGTTTTTT. This gives the protein CAISKRTSGGNTGELFF.

CDR3 sequence: CASSFLGGEQYF. The DNA of the CDR3 is TGTGCCAGCAGCTTCTTAGGGGGGGAGCAGTACTTC. The chain combines TRBV7-2 with TRBJ2-7; D is possibly TRBD1 or TRBD2 (6 bases each). The CDR3 contains 12 residues. Germline assignment: CDR1 SGHTA and CDR2 FQGNSA. The germline V and J ends were trimmed by 3 bases and 7 bases, with 10 bases remaining between them.

The V and J genes are TRBV6-6 and TRBJ1-1; no definite D call. Trimming shortened V by 2 bases and J by 1 base, and 5 bases separated the two germline ends. Germline CDR1 and CDR2: MNHNY and SVGAGI (reference sequence). The CDR3 extends over 13 amino acids. In DNA form, the CDR3 reads TGTGCCAGCAGTTACCGGGCGAACACTGAAGCTTTCTTT. As protein: CASSYRANTEAFF.

J is TRBJ2-3 and V is TRBV7-8; no firm D call. Looked up from germline, CDR1 is SGHVS and CDR2 is FQNEAQ. CDR3 length: 14 residues. V was shortened by 2 bases and J by 3 bases, with 9 bases between the two germline ends. This CDR3 reads CASSLKWGTDTQYF. Written as DNA, the CDR3 is TGTGCCAGCAGCTTAAAGTGGGGAACAGATACGCAGTATTTT.

The chain recombines TRBV12-3 or TRBV12-4 with TRBJ2-7; TRBD1 matches at 7 bases. With V trimmed by 5 bases and J by 3 bases, 4 bases remained unmatched. This CDR3 comprises 13 residues. CDR3 DNA sequence: TGTGCCAGCAGTCCTTACAGGGGCTACGAGCAGTACTTC. Translation: CASSPYRGYEQYF.

The chain uses TRBV7-2 and TRBJ2-3; 8 bases match TRBD2. CDR1 SGHTA and CDR2 FQGNSA come from the germline V gene. V gave up 5 bases and J gave up 6 bases; unmatched junction bases: 10. The CDR3 length is 15 residues. The CDR3 bases are TGTGCCAGCAGCCTCCAATTCGGCGGGAGGGATACGCAGTATTTT. Amino acid sequence: CASSLQFGGRDTQYF.

This CDR3 is CASSPEGTSGSEQYF. The CDR3 DNA follows: TGTGCCAGCAGTCCCGAGGGGACTAGCGGGAGCGAGCAGTACTTC. The chain joins TRBV2 to TRBJ2-7; 14 bases line up with TRBD2. V shed 5 bases, J shed 6 bases, and the junction held 6 bases outside the gene matches. CDR3 length: 15 amino acids. Germline V gene lookup returns CDR1 SNHLY and CDR2 FYNNEI.

This clone was picked up one time. CDR3 sequence: CASSSGVRTGETQYF. CDR3 in DNA: TGCGCCAGCAGCTCGGGGGTTCGGACAGGGGAGACCCAGTACTTC. The chain links TRBV5-1 to TRBJ2-5, with 8 bases matching TRBD1. From germline, CDR1 is SGHRS and CDR2 YFSETQ. V dropped 3 bases and J dropped 5; count of bases not matched to a gene: 9. This CDR3 contains 15 residues.

The chain recombines TRBV5-1 with TRBJ2-1; D gene unclear. The CDR3 spans 15 residues. The germline gives CDR1 SGHRS, CDR2 YFSETQ. The ends were cut back, 0 bases at V and 0 bases at J, with 7 bases in the middle. For the CDR3, the DNA is TGCGCCAGCAGCTTGGCGAGGAACTCCTACAATGAGCAGTTCTTC. This encodes CASSLARNSYNEQFF.

The chain combines TRBV11-3 with TRBJ2-2; D remains ambiguous. Germline assignment: CDR1 SGHNT and CDR2 YENEEA. This CDR3 contains 12 residues. Trimming cost V 8 bases and J 1 base, with 5 bases left between them. CDR3 nucleotide sequence: TGTGCCAGCCGACAGAACACCGGGGAGCTGTTTTTT. It is translated as CASRQNTGELFF.

The chain carries TRBV3-1 (or the pseudogene TRBV3-2) and TRBJ2-3, with 12 bases identical to TRBD1. The junction had 12 bases not matched to a gene; V was cut back by 4 bases and J by 4 bases. Germline V gene data show CDR1 as LGHDT and CDR2 as YNNKEL (reference sequence). CDR3 length: 18 residues. CDR3 DNA sequence: TGTGCCAGCAGCCCGCCCTCCTCTGGGACAGGGGGCTCAGATACGCAGTATTTT. It encodes CASSPPSSGTGGSDTQYF.

The chain recombines TRBV5-8 with TRBJ1-5, with a weak D call TRBD1 (6 bases). Looked up from germline, CDR1 is SGHTS and CDR2 is YDEGEE. CDR3 size: 16 residues. Trimming removed 0 bases from V and 3 bases from J, with 13 bases in between. CDR3 sequence: CASSLAGGGPNQPQHF. DNA for the CDR3: TGTGCCAGCAGCTTGGCCGGGGGGGGGCCCAATCAGCCCCAGCATTTT.

The CDR3 sequence is CASSPDRSAEAFF. CDR3 coding DNA: TGTGCCAGCAGCCCAGACAGGTCAGCTGAAGCTTTCTTT. The rearrangement uses TRBV7-9 and TRBJ1-1; a possible D gene is TRBD1 (6 bases). Germline CDR1 reads SEHNR; CDR2 reads FQNEAQ (reference sequence). CDR3 size: 13 residues. V lost 5 bases and J lost 6, with 13 bases in between.

Remarks on this clone: The identical CDR3 is also encoded by other nucleotide sequences in the sample. The V call is TRBV7-9, the J call TRBJ2-1; tentatively, D is TRBD2 (6 bases). This CDR3 contains 14 residues. CDR1 SEHNR and CDR2 FQNEAQ come from the germline V gene (reference sequence). Trimming took 1 base from V and 8 from J, leaving 12 bases between them. DNA of the CDR3: TGTGCCAGCAGCTTAGGCGGGAATGTCGATGAGCAGTTCTTC. This gives the protein CASSLGGNVDEQFF.

The rearrangement links TRBV2 to TRBJ1-5; 9 nucleotides line up with TRBD1. The V gene end was trimmed by 7 bases and the J gene end by 7 bases; junction bases not matched to a gene: 8. CDR1 and CDR2 from the germline V gene are SNHLY and FYNNEI. This CDR3 region has 14 residues. The CDR3 region is CASTGTGRGQPQHF. The CDR3 DNA follows: TGTGCCAGCACTGGGACAGGGAGAGGACAGCCCCAGCATTTT. Using reference TRBV2 and TRBJ1-5 for the parts outside the CDR3, the full variable domain is EPEVTQTPSHQVTQMGQEVILRCVPISNHLYFYWYRQILGQKVEFLVSFYNNEISEKSEIFDDQFSVERPDGSNFTLKIRSTKLEDSAMYFCASTGTGRGQPQHFGDGTRLSIL.

Concerning this clone: Other DNA sequences from this sample encode an identical CDR3 as well. This chain links TRBV19 with TRBJ1-5; TRBD1 matches at 8 bases. The germline gives CDR1 LNHDA, CDR2 SQIVND (reference sequence). The V and J ends lost 6 bases and 6 bases, in that order; junction bases with no gene match: 7. The CDR3 spans 14 residues. Written as DNA, the CDR3 is TGTGCCAGTAGCTCGGACAGGGTGGGTCAGCCCCAGCATTTT. Residues: CASSSDRVGQPQHF.

The chain carries TRBV24-1 and TRBJ1-1; TRBD1 matches 11 bases. CDR3 length: 15 amino acids. CDR1 is KGHDR, CDR2 SFDVKD, per germline. V dropped 2 bases and J dropped 4; count of bases not matched to a gene: 2. This CDR3 is CATSDSGTGGTEAFF. The CDR3 region has the DNA TGTGCCACCAGTGATTCCGGGACAGGGGGCACTGAAGCTTTCTTT.

The CDR3 sequence: CASSSPKAGGSPSYEQYF. The CDR3 DNA sequence: TGTGCCAGCAGTTCTCCTAAAGCGGGAGGATCTCCTTCGTACGAGCAGTACTTC. This chain connects TRBV28 to TRBJ2-7, with 9 positions matching TRBD2. V was clipped by 4 bases and J by 4 bases; unmatched bases: 17. The germline CDR1 and CDR2 sequences are MDHEN and SYDVKM. CDR3 length: 18 amino acids.

The V and J genes are TRBV20-1 and TRBJ2-3; 10 bases are a match to TRBD2. V lost 5 bases, J lost 4 bases, and 9 bases stayed unmatched. Germline V gives CDR1 DFQATT, CDR2 SNEGSKA (reference sequence). This CDR3 is 15 amino acids long. The CDR3: CSARVASGGADTQYF. The CDR3 nucleotides are TGCAGTGCTCGTGTGGCTAGCGGGGGAGCAGATACGCAGTATTTT.